The rows below give T cell receptor beta chains drawn from one sample of a study of blood T cell repertoires in COVID-19. Assay: immunoSEQ multiplex PCR; the TCRdb copy retains only in-frame clones and omits some. This table has roughly 66,000 clones, around 82% appearing once. Sequenced sample: peripheral blood. These receptors came from a man in his sixties with acute or convalescent COVID-19. Each CDR3 is given with its conserved first and last residue. D genes are given only for firm matches. A row's size may be missing; if present it is once, few, many or a size class.

cdr3_length: 16; d_call: TRBD1; clone_size: .; j_call: TRBJ2-1; v_call: TRBV5-4; cdr3_nt: TGTGCCAGCAGCTTGGCCTTGGGGACAGGGAGGGGTGAGCAGTTCTTC; cdr3_aa: CASSLALGTGRGEQFF
cdr3_length: 14; d_call: .; clone_size: .; j_call: TRBJ1-3; v_call: TRBV20-1; cdr3_nt: TGCAGTGCTAGTCGGACTGACTCTGGAAACACCATATATTTT; cdr3_aa: CSASRTDSGNTIYF
cdr3_length: 17; d_call: .; clone_size: once; j_call: TRBJ2-1; v_call: TRBV7-9; cdr3_nt: TGTGCCAGCAGCTTAGACGGACCCCGGGGCTCCTACAATGAGCAGTTCTTC; cdr3_aa: CASSLDGPRGSYNEQFF
cdr3_length: 16; d_call: .; clone_size: .; j_call: TRBJ1-4; v_call: TRBV7-8; cdr3_nt: TGTGCCAGCAGCCCTACGTCGGGGGATCCCTATGAAAAACTGTTTTTT; cdr3_aa: CASSPTSGDPYEKLFF
cdr3_length: 16; d_call: TRBD1; clone_size: .; j_call: TRBJ1-4; v_call: TRBV7-2; cdr3_nt: TGTGCCAGCAGCTTAGCAAGGACAGGGGGCCAGGAAAAACTGTTTTTT; cdr3_aa: CASSLARTGGQEKLFF
cdr3_length: 12; d_call: TRBD1; clone_size: .; j_call: TRBJ2-7; v_call: TRBV6-5; cdr3_nt: TGTGCCACCCGACAGGGGGCAGGGGAGCAGTACTTC; cdr3_aa: CATRQGAGEQYF
cdr3_length: 15; d_call: .; clone_size: .; j_call: TRBJ2-3; v_call: TRBV7-2; cdr3_nt: TGTGCCAGCAGCTTAGTTCGGGGGGCCACAGATACGCAGTATTTT; cdr3_aa: CASSLVRGATDTQYF
cdr3_length: 15; d_call: TRBD1; clone_size: .; j_call: TRBJ1-5; v_call: TRBV19; cdr3_nt: TGTGCCAGTAGTGGGGGACAGGGAGGGAATCAGCCCCAGCATTTT; cdr3_aa: CASSGGQGGNQPQHF
cdr3_length: 16; d_call: .; clone_size: .; j_call: TRBJ2-5; v_call: TRBV3-1/TRBV3-2; cdr3_nt: TGTGCCAGCAGCCCCCGAAGACCAGGGCGCGGAGAGACCCAGTACTTC; cdr3_aa: CASSPRRPGRGETQYF
cdr3_length: 11; d_call: .; clone_size: once; j_call: TRBJ1-1; v_call: TRBV20-1; cdr3_nt: TGCAGTGCTAGAAGGGGGTCGGATGCTTTCTTT; cdr3_aa: CSARRGSDAFF
cdr3_length: 19; d_call: TRBD2; clone_size: .; j_call: TRBJ2-7; v_call: TRBV11-2; cdr3_nt: TGTGCCAGCAGCTTAGATGGGCTAGCGGGGGTTCTACCTTTCGACGAGCAGTACTTC; cdr3_aa: CASSLDGLAGVLPFDEQYF
cdr3_length: 14; d_call: .; clone_size: .; j_call: TRBJ1-2; v_call: TRBV9; cdr3_nt: TGTGCCAGCAGCGCCCAACCCGTCTCGGGACTCCACACCTTC; cdr3_aa: CASSAQPVSGLHTF
cdr3_length: 14; d_call: TRBD1; clone_size: .; j_call: TRBJ2-1; v_call: TRBV7-2; cdr3_nt: TGTGCCAGCAGCTTACGAGGGGGCGGGAATGAGCAGTTCTTC; cdr3_aa: CASSLRGGGNEQFF
cdr3_length: 13; d_call: TRBD1; clone_size: .; j_call: TRBJ1-5; v_call: TRBV7-2; cdr3_nt: TGTGCCAGCAGCTGGGACAGGGTTCAGCCCCAGCATTTT; cdr3_aa: CASSWDRVQPQHF
cdr3_length: 18; d_call: TRBD2; clone_size: .; j_call: TRBJ2-2; v_call: TRBV10-1; cdr3_nt: TGCGCCAGCAGAAAAAAGGAGGAGCGGGGGACTAACACCGGGGAGCTGTTTTTT; cdr3_aa: CASRKKEERGTNTGELFF
cdr3_length: 13; d_call: TRBD1; clone_size: .; j_call: TRBJ1-2; v_call: TRBV3-1/TRBV3-2; cdr3_nt: TGTGCCAGCAGCCGGGACAGGGCGGGTGGCTACACCTTC; cdr3_aa: CASSRDRAGGYTF
cdr3_length: 15; d_call: .; clone_size: once; j_call: TRBJ1-3; v_call: TRBV7-9; cdr3_nt: TGTGCCAGCAGCGGGGGCCTTTCCGCTGGAAACACCATATATTTT; cdr3_aa: CASSGGLSAGNTIYF
cdr3_length: 16; d_call: TRBD2; clone_size: once; j_call: TRBJ2-2; v_call: TRBV7-8; cdr3_nt: TGTGCCAGCAGCCTACTAGCGGGAGGGAACACCGGGGAGCTGTTTTTT; cdr3_aa: CASSLLAGGNTGELFF
cdr3_length: 16; d_call: TRBD2; clone_size: .; j_call: TRBJ2-2; v_call: TRBV3-1/TRBV3-2; cdr3_nt: TGTGCCAGCAGCCAAGCCCCCAGCGGGGGGAGCGGGGAGCTGTTTTTT; cdr3_aa: CASSQAPSGGSGELFF
cdr3_length: 14; d_call: .; clone_size: .; j_call: TRBJ1-1; v_call: TRBV7-9; cdr3_nt: TGTGCCAGCAGCTTAGACAGTACGAACACTGAAGCTTTCTTT; cdr3_aa: CASSLDSTNTEAFF
cdr3_length: 12; d_call: TRBD1; clone_size: .; j_call: TRBJ2-7; v_call: TRBV7-9; cdr3_nt: TGTGCCAGCAGCATCGACAGGGGAGAGCAGTACTTC; cdr3_aa: CASSIDRGEQYF
cdr3_length: 16; d_call: .; clone_size: .; j_call: TRBJ1-1; v_call: TRBV5-1; cdr3_nt: TGCGCCAGCAGCGAAACCGGGGGTACCATGAACACTGAAGCTTTCTTT; cdr3_aa: CASSETGGTMNTEAFF
cdr3_length: 11; d_call: .; clone_size: .; j_call: TRBJ2-5; v_call: TRBV18; cdr3_nt: TGTGCCAGCTCAACTCAAGAGACCCAGTACTTC; cdr3_aa: CASSTQETQYF
cdr3_length: 13; d_call: TRBD1; clone_size: .; j_call: TRBJ2-1; v_call: TRBV10-1; cdr3_nt: TGCGCCAGCAGGAGGACAGGGGGAAGGGAGCAGTTCTTC; cdr3_aa: CASRRTGGREQFF
cdr3_length: 15; d_call: .; clone_size: once; j_call: TRBJ2-5; v_call: TRBV29-1; cdr3_nt: TGCAGCGTTGAAGATGACAGGGAGGAGTGGGAGACCCAGTACTTC; cdr3_aa: CSVEDDREEWETQYF
cdr3_length: 16; d_call: .; clone_size: .; j_call: TRBJ1-4; v_call: TRBV6-5; cdr3_nt: TGTGCCAGCAGTTACTCGAGGGTAGGGTATCGAGAAAAACTGTTTTTT; cdr3_aa: CASSYSRVGYREKLFF
cdr3_length: 16; d_call: .; clone_size: once; j_call: TRBJ1-3; v_call: TRBV4-1; cdr3_nt: TGCGCCAGCAGCCTGGAGGGAGGGAATTCTGGAAACACCATATATTTT; cdr3_aa: CASSLEGGNSGNTIYF
cdr3_length: 16; d_call: TRBD1; clone_size: .; j_call: TRBJ1-1; v_call: TRBV6-2/TRBV6-3; cdr3_nt: TGTGCCAGCAGTCCACACCCCGGGACAGGGAACACTGAAGCTTTCTTT; cdr3_aa: CASSPHPGTGNTEAFF
cdr3_length: 15; d_call: .; clone_size: .; j_call: TRBJ2-7; v_call: TRBV18; cdr3_nt: TGTGCCAGCTCACTAACAGGGAAGAGCTCCTACGAGCAGTACTTC; cdr3_aa: CASSLTGKSSYEQYF
cdr3_length: 14; d_call: TRBD1; clone_size: .; j_call: TRBJ1-2; v_call: TRBV7-2; cdr3_nt: TGTGCCAGCAGCTTAGGACAGGGGACGAATGGCTACACCTTC; cdr3_aa: CASSLGQGTNGYTF
cdr3_length: 14; d_call: .; clone_size: once; j_call: TRBJ1-2; v_call: TRBV11-2; cdr3_nt: TGTGCCAGCAGCTTAGATCTGGAGGTAGGAGGCTACACCTTC; cdr3_aa: CASSLDLEVGGYTF
cdr3_length: 14; d_call: .; clone_size: .; j_call: TRBJ1-1; v_call: TRBV6-2/TRBV6-3; cdr3_nt: TGTGCCAGCAGTTACCCAGGGGTGGGCACTGAAGCTTTCTTT; cdr3_aa: CASSYPGVGTEAFF
cdr3_length: 12; d_call: .; clone_size: .; j_call: TRBJ2-5; v_call: TRBV6-5; cdr3_nt: TGTGCCAGCAGCTTAGTCGGGGAGACCCAGTACTTC; cdr3_aa: CASSLVGETQYF
cdr3_length: 15; d_call: TRBD2; clone_size: .; j_call: TRBJ2-1; v_call: TRBV2; cdr3_nt: TGTGCCAGCAGTGGGAGCGGGGCGGCGATAAATGAGCAGTTCTTC; cdr3_aa: CASSGSGAAINEQFF
cdr3_length: 15; d_call: TRBD1; clone_size: many; j_call: TRBJ1-2; v_call: TRBV27; cdr3_nt: TGTGCCAGCAGTTTACTGGGACAGGGGGCGAACGGCTACACCTTC; cdr3_aa: CASSLLGQGANGYTF
cdr3_length: 16; d_call: .; clone_size: .; j_call: TRBJ2-3; v_call: TRBV11-3; cdr3_nt: TGTGCCAGCAGCTCTGGTGGAGGGGCTGGCTCAGATACGCAGTATTTT; cdr3_aa: CASSSGGGAGSDTQYF
cdr3_length: 14; d_call: .; clone_size: .; j_call: TRBJ1-2; v_call: TRBV5-1; cdr3_nt: TGCGCCAGCAGCTTGGACGGGCGGGTTCATGGCTACACCTTC; cdr3_aa: CASSLDGRVHGYTF
cdr3_length: 16; d_call: TRBD1; clone_size: .; j_call: TRBJ1-1; v_call: TRBV27; cdr3_nt: TGTGCCAGCAGTTCCCTTCAGGGGGCCGCATCCAAAGAAGCTTTCTTT; cdr3_aa: CASSSLQGAASKEAFF
cdr3_length: 13; d_call: .; clone_size: .; j_call: TRBJ2-2; v_call: TRBV7-2; cdr3_nt: TGTGCCAGCAGCTTACAAGCGACCGGGGAGCTGTTTTTT; cdr3_aa: CASSLQATGELFF
cdr3_length: 13; d_call: .; clone_size: .; j_call: TRBJ2-5; v_call: TRBV5-1; cdr3_nt: TGCGCCAGCAGCCCGGGTCCGCTGGAGACCCAGTACTTC; cdr3_aa: CASSPGPLETQYF
cdr3_length: 16; d_call: .; clone_size: .; j_call: TRBJ1-3; v_call: TRBV5-1; cdr3_nt: TGCGCCAGCAGCCAACAGTTGGGGGGGTCAGGAAACACCATATATTTT; cdr3_aa: CASSQQLGGSGNTIYF
cdr3_length: 13; d_call: TRBD1; clone_size: few; j_call: TRBJ1-1; v_call: TRBV19; cdr3_nt: TGTGCCAGTAGTATGGCAGGGGGTAGGGAAGCTTTCTTT; cdr3_aa: CASSMAGGREAFF
cdr3_length: 16; d_call: TRBD1; clone_size: .; j_call: TRBJ1-6; v_call: TRBV16; cdr3_nt: TGTGCCAGCAGCCAAAGGTTAGGGGGCCGCAATTCACCCCTCCACTTT; cdr3_aa: CASSQRLGGRNSPLHF
cdr3_length: 15; d_call: TRBD2; clone_size: .; j_call: TRBJ2-6; v_call: TRBV6-2/TRBV6-3; cdr3_nt: TGTGCCAGCAGTCGCGGGGGCTCTGGGGCCAACGTCCTGACTTTC; cdr3_aa: CASSRGGSGANVLTF
cdr3_length: 16; d_call: .; clone_size: .; j_call: TRBJ1-1; v_call: TRBV5-1; cdr3_nt: TGCGCCAGCAGCCCCAGGACAGCCCGAAGTGGCACTGAAGCTTTCTTT; cdr3_aa: CASSPRTARSGTEAFF
cdr3_length: 14; d_call: TRBD1; clone_size: .; j_call: TRBJ1-2; v_call: TRBV7-2; cdr3_nt: TGTGCCAGCAGCCCGTCGACAGGGGAATATGGCTACACCTTC; cdr3_aa: CASSPSTGEYGYTF
cdr3_length: 14; d_call: .; clone_size: .; j_call: TRBJ1-4; v_call: TRBV27; cdr3_nt: TGTGCCAGCAGTGTCAGGATGAGTTCTGAAAAACTGTTTTTT; cdr3_aa: CASSVRMSSEKLFF
cdr3_length: 15; d_call: .; clone_size: .; j_call: TRBJ2-5; v_call: TRBV5-1; cdr3_nt: TGCGCCAGCAGCTTTGTTGGACGGGAAGAAGAGACCCAGTACTTC; cdr3_aa: CASSFVGREEETQYF
cdr3_length: 13; d_call: .; clone_size: .; j_call: TRBJ1-2; v_call: TRBV5-4; cdr3_nt: TGTGCCGGAGGGACGGATCGTAACTATGGCTACACCTTC; cdr3_aa: CAGGTDRNYGYTF
cdr3_length: 15; d_call: TRBD1; clone_size: once; j_call: TRBJ1-1; v_call: TRBV5-4; cdr3_nt: TGTGCCAGCAGCTCTGGGACAGGGCGTAGGACTGAAGCTTTCTTT; cdr3_aa: CASSSGTGRRTEAFF
cdr3_length: 18; d_call: .; clone_size: .; j_call: TRBJ2-6; v_call: TRBV5-4; cdr3_nt: TGTGCCAGCAGCTTGGGTGGCAGGGTGTCATCCGGGGCCAACGTCCTGACTTTC; cdr3_aa: CASSLGGRVSSGANVLTF
cdr3_length: 15; d_call: TRBD1; clone_size: once; j_call: TRBJ2-1; v_call: TRBV5-1; cdr3_nt: TGCGCCAGCAGCCCAGGGACAGGAGACTACAATGAGCAGTTCTTC; cdr3_aa: CASSPGTGDYNEQFF
cdr3_length: 15; d_call: .; clone_size: .; j_call: TRBJ2-6; v_call: TRBV19; cdr3_nt: TGTGCCAGTAGTATACAGGGGTCTGGGGCCAACGTCCTGACTTTC; cdr3_aa: CASSIQGSGANVLTF
cdr3_length: 15; d_call: TRBD1; clone_size: .; j_call: TRBJ1-6; v_call: TRBV30; cdr3_nt: TGTGCCTGGACAGAGAGGACAGGCCTTAATTCACCCCTCCACTTT; cdr3_aa: CAWTERTGLNSPLHF